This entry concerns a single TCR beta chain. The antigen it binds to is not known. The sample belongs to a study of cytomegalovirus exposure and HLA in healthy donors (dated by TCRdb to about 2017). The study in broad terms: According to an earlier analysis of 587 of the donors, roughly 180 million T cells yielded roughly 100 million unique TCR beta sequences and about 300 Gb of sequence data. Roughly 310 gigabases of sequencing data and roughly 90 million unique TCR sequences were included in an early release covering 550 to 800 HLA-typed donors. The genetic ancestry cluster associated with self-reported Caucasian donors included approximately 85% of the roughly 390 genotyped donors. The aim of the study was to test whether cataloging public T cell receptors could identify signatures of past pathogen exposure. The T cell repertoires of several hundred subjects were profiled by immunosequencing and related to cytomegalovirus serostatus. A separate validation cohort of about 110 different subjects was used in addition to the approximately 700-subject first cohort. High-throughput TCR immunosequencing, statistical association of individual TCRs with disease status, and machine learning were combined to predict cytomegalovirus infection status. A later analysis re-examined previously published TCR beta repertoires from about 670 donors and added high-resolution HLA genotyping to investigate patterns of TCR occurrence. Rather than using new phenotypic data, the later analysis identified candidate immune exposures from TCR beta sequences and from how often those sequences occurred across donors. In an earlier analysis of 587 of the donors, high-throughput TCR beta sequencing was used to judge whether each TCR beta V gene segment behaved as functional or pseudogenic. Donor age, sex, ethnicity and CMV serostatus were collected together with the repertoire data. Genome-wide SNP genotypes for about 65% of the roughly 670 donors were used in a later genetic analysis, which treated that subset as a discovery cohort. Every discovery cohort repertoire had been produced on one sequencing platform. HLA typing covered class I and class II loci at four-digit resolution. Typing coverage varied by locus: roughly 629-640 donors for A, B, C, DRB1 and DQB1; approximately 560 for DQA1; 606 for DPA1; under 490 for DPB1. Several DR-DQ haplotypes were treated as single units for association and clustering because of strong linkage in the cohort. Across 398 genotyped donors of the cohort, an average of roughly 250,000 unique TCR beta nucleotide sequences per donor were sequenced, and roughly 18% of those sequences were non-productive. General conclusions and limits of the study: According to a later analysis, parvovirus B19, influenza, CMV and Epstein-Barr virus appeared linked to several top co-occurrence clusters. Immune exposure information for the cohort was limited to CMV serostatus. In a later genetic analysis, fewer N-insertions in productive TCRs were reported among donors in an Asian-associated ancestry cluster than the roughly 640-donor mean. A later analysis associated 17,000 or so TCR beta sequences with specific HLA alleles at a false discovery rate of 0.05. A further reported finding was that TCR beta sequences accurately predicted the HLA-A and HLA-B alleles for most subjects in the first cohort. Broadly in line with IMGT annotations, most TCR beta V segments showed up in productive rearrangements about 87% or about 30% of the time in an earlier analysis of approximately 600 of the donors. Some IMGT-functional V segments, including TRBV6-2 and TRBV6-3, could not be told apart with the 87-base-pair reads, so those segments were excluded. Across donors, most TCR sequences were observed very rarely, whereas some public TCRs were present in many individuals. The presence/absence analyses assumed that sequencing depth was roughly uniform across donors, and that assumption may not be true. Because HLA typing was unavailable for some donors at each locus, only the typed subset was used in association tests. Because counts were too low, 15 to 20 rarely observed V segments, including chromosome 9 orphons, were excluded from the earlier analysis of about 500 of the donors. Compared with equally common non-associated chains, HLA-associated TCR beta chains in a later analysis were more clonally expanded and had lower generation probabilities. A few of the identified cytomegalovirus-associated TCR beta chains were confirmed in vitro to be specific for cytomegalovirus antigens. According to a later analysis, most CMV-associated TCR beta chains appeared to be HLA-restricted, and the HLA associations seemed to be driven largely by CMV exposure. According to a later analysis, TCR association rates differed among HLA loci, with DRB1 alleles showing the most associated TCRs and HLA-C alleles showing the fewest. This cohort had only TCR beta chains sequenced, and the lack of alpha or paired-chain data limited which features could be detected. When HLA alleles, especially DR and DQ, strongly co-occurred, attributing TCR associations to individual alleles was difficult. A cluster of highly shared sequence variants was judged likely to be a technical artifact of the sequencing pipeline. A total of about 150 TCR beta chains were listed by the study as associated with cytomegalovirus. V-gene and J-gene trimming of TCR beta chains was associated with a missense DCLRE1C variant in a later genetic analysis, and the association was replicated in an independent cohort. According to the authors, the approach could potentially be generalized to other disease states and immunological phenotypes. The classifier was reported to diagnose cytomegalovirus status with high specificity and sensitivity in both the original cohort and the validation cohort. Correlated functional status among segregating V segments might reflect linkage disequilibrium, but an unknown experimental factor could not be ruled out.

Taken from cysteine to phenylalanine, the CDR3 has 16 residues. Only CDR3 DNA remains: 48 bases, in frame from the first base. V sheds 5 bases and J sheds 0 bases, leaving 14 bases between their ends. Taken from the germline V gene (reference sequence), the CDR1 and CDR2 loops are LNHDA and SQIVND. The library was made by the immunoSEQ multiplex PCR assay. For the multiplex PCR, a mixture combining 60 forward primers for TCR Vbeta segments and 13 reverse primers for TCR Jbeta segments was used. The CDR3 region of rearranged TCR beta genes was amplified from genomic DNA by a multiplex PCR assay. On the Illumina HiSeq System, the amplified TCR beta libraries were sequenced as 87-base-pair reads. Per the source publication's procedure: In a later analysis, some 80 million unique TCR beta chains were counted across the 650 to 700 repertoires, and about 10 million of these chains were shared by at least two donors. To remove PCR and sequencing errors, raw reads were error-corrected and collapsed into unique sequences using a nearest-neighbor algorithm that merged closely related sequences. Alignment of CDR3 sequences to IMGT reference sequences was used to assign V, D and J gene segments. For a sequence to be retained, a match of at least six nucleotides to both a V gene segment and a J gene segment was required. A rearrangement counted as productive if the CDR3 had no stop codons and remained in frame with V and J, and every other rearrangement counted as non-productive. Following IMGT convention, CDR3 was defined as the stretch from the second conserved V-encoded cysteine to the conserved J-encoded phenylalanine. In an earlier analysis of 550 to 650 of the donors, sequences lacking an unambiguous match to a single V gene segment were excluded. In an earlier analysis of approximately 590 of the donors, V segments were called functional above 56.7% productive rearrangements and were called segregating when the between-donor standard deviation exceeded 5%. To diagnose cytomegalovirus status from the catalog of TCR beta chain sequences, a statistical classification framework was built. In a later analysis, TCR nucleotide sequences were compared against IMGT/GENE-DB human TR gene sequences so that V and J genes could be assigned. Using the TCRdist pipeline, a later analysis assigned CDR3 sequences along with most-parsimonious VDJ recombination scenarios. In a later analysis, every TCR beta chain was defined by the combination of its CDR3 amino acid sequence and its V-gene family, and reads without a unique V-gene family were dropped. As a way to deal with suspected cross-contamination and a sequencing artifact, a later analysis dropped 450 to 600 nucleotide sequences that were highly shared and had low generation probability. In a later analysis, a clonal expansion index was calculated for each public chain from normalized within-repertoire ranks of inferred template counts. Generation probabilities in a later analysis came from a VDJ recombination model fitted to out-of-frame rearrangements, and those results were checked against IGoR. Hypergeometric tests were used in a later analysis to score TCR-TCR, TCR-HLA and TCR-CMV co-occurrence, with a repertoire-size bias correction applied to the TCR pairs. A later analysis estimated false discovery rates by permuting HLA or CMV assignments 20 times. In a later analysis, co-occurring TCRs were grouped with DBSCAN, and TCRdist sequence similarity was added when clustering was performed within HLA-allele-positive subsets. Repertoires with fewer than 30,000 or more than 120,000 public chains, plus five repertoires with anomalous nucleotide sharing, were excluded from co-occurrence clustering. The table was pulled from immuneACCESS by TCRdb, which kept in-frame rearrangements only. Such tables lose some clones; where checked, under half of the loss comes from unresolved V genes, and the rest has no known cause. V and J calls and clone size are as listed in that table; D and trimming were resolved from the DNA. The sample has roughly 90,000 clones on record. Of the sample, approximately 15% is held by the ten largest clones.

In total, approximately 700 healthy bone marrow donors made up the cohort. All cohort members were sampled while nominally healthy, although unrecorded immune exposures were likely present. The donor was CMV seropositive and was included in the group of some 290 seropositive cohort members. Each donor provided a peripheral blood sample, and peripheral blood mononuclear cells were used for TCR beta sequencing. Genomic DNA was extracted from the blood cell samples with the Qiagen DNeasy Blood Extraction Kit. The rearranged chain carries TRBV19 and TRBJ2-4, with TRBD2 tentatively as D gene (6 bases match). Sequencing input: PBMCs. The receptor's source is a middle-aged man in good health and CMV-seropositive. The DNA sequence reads TGTGCCAGTAGTTCGGAGGGCTACTTAGCCAAAAACATTCAGTACTTC. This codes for CASSSEGYLAKNIQYF.